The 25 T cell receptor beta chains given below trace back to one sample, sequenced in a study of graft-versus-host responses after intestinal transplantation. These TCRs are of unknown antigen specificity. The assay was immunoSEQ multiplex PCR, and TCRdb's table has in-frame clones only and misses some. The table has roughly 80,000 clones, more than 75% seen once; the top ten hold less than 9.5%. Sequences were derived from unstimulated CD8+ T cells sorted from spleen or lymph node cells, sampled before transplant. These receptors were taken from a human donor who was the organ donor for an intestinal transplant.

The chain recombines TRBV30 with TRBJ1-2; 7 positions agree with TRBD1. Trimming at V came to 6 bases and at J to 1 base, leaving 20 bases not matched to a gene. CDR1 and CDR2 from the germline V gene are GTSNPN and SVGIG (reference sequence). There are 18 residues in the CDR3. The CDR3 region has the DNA TGTGCCTGCTCTTTGGCCGGGACAGCCACCTCCTTTAACTATGGCTACACCTTC. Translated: CACSLAGTATSFNYGYTF.

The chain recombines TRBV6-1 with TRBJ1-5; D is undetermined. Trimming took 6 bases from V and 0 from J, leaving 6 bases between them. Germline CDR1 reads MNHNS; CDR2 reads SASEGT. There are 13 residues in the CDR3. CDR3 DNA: TGTGCCAGCAGCCCCTATAGCAATCAGCCCCAGCATTTT. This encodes CASSPYSNQPQHF.

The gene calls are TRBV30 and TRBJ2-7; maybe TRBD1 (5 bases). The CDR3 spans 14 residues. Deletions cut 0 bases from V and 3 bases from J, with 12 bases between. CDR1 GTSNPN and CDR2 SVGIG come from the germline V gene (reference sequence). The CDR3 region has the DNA TGTGCCTGGAGTGTACCAGGGATGGGCTACGAGCAGTACTTC. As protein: CAWSVPGMGYEQYF.

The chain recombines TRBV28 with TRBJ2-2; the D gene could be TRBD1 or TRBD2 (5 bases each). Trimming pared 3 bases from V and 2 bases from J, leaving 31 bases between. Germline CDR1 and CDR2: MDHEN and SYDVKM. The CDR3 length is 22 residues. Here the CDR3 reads CASSFLQMAGTIRVPNTGELFF. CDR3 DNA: TGTGCCAGCAGTTTTCTACAAATGGCGGGTACAATCAGGGTCCCCAACACCGGGGAGCTGTTTTTT.

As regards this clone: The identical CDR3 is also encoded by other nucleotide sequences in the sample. CDR3 in DNA: TGTGCCAGCAGCGGAGGGGGGGCAGATACGCAGTATTTT. Encoded protein: CASSGGGADTQYF. The rearrangement joins TRBV9 to TRBJ2-3, with TRBD2 as a possible D gene (7 bases). CDR3 length equals 13 residues. CDR1 is SGDLS and CDR2 is YYNGEE in the germline V gene. The germline V and J ends were trimmed by 3 bases and 4 bases, with 9 bases remaining between them.

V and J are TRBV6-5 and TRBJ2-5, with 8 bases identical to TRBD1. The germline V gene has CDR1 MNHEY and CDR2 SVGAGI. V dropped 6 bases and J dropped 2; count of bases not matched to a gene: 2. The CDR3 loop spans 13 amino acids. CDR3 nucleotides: TGTGCCAGCAGCCAGGGGGCTCAAGAGACCCAGTACTTC. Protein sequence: CASSQGAQETQYF.

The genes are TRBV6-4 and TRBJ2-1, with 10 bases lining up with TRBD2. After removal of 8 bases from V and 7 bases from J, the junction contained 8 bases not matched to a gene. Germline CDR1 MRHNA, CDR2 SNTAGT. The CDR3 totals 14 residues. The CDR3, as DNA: TGTGCCAGCGGCTCTAGCGGGGGTGGTAATGAGCAGTTCTTC. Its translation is CASGSSGGGNEQFF.

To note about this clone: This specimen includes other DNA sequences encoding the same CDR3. CDR3 amino acids: CASSLAGTGGTEAFF. CDR3 DNA sequence: TGCGCCAGCAGCTTGGCTGGGACAGGGGGAACTGAAGCTTTCTTT. The chain carries TRBV5-1 and TRBJ1-1; 11 bases agree with TRBD1. The CDR3 has 15 amino acids. In germline, CDR1 is SGHRS, CDR2 YFSETQ. The junction had 3 bases not matched to a gene; V was cut back by 0 bases and J by 5 bases.

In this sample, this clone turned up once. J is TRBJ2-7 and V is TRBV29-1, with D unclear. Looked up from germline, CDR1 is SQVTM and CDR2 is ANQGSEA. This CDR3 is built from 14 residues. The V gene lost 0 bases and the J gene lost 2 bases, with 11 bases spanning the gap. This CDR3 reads CSVEDAETPYEQYF. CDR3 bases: TGCAGCGTTGAAGATGCCGAGACCCCCTACGAGCAGTACTTC.

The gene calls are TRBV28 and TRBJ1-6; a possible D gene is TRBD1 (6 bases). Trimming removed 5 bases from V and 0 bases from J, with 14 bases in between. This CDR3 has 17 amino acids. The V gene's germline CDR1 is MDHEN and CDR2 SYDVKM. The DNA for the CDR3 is TGTGCCAGCAGTGCCTCGAGGGGGGGCTCCTATAATTCACCCCTCCACTTT. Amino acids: CASSASRGGSYNSPLHF.

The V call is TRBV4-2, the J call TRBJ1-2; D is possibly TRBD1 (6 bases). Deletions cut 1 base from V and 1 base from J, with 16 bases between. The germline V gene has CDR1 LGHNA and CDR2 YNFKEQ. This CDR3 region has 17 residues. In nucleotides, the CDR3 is TGTGCCAGCAGCCAAGGATTTCAGGGGAAGGGTAACTATGGCTACACCTTC. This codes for CASSQGFQGKGNYGYTF.

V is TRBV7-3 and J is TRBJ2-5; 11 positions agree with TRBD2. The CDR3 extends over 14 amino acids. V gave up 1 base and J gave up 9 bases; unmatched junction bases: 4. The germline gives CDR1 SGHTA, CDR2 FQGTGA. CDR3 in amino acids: CASSLIAGGFPQYF. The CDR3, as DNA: TGTGCCAGCAGCTTAATAGCGGGGGGGTTCCCCCAGTACTTC. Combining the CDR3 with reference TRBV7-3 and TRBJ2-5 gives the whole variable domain GAGVSQTPSNKVTEKGKYVELRCDPISGHTALYWYRQSLGQGPEFLIYFQGTGAADDSGLPNDRFFAVRPEGSVSTLKIQRTERGDSAVYLCASSLIAGGFPQYFGPGTRLLVL.

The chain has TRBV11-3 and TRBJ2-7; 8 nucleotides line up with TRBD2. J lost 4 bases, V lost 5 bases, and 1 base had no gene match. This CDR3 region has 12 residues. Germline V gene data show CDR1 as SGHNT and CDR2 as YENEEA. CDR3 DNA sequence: TGTGCCAGCAGCCGGGGGGGGTACGAGCAGTACTTC. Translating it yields CASSRGGYEQYF.

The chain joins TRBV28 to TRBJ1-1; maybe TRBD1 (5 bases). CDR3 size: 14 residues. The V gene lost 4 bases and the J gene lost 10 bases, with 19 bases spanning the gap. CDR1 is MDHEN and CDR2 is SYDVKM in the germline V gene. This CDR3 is CASSSPFGRGIAFF. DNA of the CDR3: TGTGCCAGCAGTTCTCCTTTCGGAAGGGGAATAGCTTTCTTT.

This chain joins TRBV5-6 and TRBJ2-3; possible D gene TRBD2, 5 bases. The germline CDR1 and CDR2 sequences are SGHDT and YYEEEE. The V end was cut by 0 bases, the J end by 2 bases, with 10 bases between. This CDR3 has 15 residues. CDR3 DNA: TGTGCCAGCAGCTTGGTACTAGTCCCCACAGATACGCAGTATTTT. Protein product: CASSLVLVPTDTQYF. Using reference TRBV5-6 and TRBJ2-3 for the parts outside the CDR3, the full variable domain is DAGVTQSPTHLIKTRGQQVTLRCSPKSGHDTVSWYQQALGQGPQFIFQYYEEEERQRGNFPDRFSGHQFPNYSSELNVNALLLGDSALYLCASSLVLVPTDTQYFGPGTRLTVL.

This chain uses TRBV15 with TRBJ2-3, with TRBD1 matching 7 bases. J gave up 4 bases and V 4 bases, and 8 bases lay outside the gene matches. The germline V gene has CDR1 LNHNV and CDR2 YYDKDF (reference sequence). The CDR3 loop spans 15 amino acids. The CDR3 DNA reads TGTGCCACCAGCATATCCAGACAGGGACCAGATACGCAGTATTTT. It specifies CATSISRQGPDTQYF.

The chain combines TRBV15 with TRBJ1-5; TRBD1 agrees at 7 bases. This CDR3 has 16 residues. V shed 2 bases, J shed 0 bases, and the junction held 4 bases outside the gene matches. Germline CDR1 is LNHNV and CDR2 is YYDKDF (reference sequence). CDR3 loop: CATSRQGDGSNQPQHF. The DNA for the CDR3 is TGTGCCACCAGCAGACAGGGGGATGGTAGCAATCAGCCCCAGCATTTT.

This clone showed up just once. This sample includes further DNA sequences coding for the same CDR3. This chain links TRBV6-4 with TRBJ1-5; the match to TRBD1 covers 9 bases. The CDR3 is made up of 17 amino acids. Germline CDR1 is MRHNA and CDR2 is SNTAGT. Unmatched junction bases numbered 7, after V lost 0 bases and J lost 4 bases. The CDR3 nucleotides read TGTGCCAGCAGTGACTCCTTGGGACAGGGACCGAATCAGCCCCAGCATTTT. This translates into CASSDSLGQGPNQPQHF.

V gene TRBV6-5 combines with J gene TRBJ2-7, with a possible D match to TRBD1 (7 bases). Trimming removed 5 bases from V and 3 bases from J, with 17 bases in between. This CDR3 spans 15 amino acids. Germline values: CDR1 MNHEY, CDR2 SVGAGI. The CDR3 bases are TGTGCCAGCAGTCCTGAGGGGGCGGGGTTCTACGAGCAGTACTTC. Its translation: CASSPEGAGFYEQYF.

This CDR3 is CASTPGQGPYEQYF. CDR3 nucleotide sequence: TGTGCCAGCACCCCGGGACAGGGTCCCTACGAGCAGTACTTC. The rearrangement joins TRBV25-1 to TRBJ2-7; TRBD1 matches 9 bases. The CDR3 has 14 amino acids. Germline V gives CDR1 MGHDK, CDR2 SYGVNS. The junction had 6 bases not matched to a gene; V was cut back by 7 bases and J by 2 bases.

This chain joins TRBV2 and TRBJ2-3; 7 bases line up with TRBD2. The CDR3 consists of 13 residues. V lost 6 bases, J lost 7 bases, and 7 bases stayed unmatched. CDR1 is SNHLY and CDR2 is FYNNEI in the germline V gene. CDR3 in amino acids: CASRERGSHTQYF. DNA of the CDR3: TGTGCCAGCAGAGAGCGGGGATCGCATACGCAGTATTTT.

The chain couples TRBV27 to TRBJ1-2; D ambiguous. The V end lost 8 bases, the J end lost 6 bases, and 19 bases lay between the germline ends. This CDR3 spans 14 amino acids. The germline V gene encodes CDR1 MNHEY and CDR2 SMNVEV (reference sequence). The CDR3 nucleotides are TGTGCCAGCCGAGAGGACGGACCCGGGCATGGCTACACCTTC. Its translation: CASREDGPGHGYTF.

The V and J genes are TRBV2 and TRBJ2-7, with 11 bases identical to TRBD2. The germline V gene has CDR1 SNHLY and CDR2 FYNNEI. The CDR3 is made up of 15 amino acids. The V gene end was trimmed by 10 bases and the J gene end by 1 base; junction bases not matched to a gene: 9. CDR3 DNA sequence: TGTGCCACACTGGGGCTAGCGGGGGGTTCCTACGAGCAGTACTTC. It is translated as CATLGLAGGSYEQYF.

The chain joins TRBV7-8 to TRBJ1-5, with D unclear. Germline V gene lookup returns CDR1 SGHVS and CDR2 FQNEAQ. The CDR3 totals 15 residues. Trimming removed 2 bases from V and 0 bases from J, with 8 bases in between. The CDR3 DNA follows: TGTGCCAGCAGCTTAACCGATACTAGCAATCAGCCCCAGCATTTT. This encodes CASSLTDTSNQPQHF.

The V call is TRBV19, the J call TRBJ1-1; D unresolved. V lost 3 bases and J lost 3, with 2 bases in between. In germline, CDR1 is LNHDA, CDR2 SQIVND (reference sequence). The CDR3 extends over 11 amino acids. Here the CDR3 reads CASSIDTEAFF. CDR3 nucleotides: TGTGCCAGTAGTATCGACACTGAAGCTTTCTTT.